This TCR beta chain appears in the sequencing data of a study of shared clonotypes between healthy human individuals. Whole-study findings and limits: Four donors had roughly 5% of their naive CD4 clonotypes in common. The study found lower generation probabilities in non-shared clonotypes than in those shared by all four donors.

At deep level, the assay was performed. The data were produced by immunoSEQ multiplex PCR, yet TCRdb's version contains in-frame clones alone and is incomplete. Of 2,500,000 or so clones listed, over 85% are singletons. Donors were healthy HIV-negative adults without recent acute infections or vaccinations. V lost 0 bases and J 8 bases, leaving 14 bases between the germline ends. Per germline, CDR1 SGDLS and CDR2 YYNGEE. This CDR3 is built from 14 residues. About this clone: The antigen remains undetermined.

The material sequenced was naive CD4+ T cells from PBMCs. Documented subset: CD45RA+ positively selected. The rearrangement joins TRBV9 to TRBJ1-2; weak D call: TRBD1 (5 bases). This receptor was taken from a man aged 18-30 years in good health. Some clones in this sample may be carry-over from other donors' samples. The CDR3: CASSVARGAGGYTF. CDR3 bases: TGTGCCAGCAGCGTAGCAAGGGGCGCGGGGGGCTACACCTTC.